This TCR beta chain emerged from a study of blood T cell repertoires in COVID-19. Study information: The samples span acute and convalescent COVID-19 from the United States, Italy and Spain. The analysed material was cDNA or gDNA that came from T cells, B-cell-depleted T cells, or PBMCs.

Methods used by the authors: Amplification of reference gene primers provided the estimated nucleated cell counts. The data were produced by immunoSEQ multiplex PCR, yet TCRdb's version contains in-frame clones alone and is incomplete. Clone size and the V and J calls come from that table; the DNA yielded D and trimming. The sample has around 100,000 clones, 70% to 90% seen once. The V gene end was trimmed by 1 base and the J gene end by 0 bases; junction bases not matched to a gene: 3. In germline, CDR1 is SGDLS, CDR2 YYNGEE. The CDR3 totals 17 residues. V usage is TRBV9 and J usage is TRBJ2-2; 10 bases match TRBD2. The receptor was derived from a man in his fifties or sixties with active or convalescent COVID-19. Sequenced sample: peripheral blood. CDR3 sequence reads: CASSVIAGGANTGELFF. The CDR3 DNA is TGTGCCAGCAGCGTAATAGCGGGAGGTGCGAACACCGGGGAGCTGTTTTTT.